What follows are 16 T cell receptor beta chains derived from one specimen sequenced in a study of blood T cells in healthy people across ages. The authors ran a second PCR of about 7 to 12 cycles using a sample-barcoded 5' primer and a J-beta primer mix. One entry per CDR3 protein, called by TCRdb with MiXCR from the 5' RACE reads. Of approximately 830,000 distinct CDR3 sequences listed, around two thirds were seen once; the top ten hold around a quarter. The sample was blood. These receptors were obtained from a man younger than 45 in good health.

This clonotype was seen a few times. CDR3 sequence reads: CASSSRGAYEQYF. DNA of the CDR3: TGTGCCAGCAGTTCTAGGGGAGCCTACGAGCAGTACTTC. The V gene is TRBV12-3 or TRBV12-4, the J gene TRBJ2-7; TRBD1 or TRBD2 may be the D gene (5 bases each). CDR3 length: 13 amino acids. V was clipped by 4 bases and J by 2 bases, with 9 bases between them.

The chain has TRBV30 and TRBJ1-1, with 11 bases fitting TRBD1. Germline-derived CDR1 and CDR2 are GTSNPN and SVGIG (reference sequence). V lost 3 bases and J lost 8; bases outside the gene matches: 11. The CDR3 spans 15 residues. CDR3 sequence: CAWSVTGTGGMEAFF. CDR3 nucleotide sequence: TGTGCCTGGAGCGTCACCGGGACAGGGGGTATGGAAGCTTTCTTT.

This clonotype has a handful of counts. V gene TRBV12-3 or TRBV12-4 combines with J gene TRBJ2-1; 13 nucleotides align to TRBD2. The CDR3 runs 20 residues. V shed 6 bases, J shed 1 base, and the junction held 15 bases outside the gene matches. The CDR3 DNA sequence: TGTGCCAGCAGCGTTGGACTAGCGGGGGCCGTTGGGGGGTCCTACAATGAGCAGTTCTTC. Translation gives CASSVGLAGAVGGSYNEQFF.

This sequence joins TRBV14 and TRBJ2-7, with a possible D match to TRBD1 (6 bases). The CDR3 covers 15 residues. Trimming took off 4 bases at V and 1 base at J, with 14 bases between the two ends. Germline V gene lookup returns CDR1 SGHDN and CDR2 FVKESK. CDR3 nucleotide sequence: TGTGCCAGCAGCCCGGACAGTCCTAGGTCCTACGAGCAGTACTTC. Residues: CASSPDSPRSYEQYF.

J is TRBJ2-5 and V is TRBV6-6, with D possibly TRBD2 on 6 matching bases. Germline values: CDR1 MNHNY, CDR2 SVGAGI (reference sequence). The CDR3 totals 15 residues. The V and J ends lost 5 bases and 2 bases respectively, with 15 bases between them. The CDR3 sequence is CASSLYGTRQETQYF. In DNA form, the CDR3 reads TGTGCCAGCAGTCTATACGGGACTCGACAAGAGACCCAGTACTTC.

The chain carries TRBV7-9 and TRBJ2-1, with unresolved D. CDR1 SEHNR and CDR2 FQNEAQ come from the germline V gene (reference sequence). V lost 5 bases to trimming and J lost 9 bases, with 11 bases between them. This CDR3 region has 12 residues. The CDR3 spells CASSLQKPEQFF. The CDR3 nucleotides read TGTGCCAGCAGCCTCCAAAAGCCTGAGCAGTTCTTC. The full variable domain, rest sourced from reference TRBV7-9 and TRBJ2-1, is DTGVSQNPRHKITKRGQNVTFRCDPISEHNRLYWYRQTLGQGPEFLTYFQNEAQLEKSRLLSDRFSAERPKGSFSTLEIQRTEQGDSAMYLCASSLQKPEQFFGPGTRLTVL.

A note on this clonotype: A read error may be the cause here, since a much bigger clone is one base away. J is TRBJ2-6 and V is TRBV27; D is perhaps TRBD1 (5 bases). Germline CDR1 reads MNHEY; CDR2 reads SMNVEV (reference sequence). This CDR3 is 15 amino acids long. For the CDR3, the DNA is TGTGCCAGCAGCCCCGATGGTTCTGGGGCCAGCGTCCTGACTTTC. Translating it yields CASSPDGSGASVLTF.

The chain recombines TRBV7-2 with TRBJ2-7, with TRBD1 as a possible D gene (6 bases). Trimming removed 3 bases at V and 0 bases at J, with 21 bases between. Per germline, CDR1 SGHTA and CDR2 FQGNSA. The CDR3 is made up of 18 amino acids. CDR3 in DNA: TGTGCCAGCAGCTTCCCGTCTAAAGGGGGTTTAAGCTCCTACGAGCAGTACTTC. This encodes CASSFPSKGGLSSYEQYF.

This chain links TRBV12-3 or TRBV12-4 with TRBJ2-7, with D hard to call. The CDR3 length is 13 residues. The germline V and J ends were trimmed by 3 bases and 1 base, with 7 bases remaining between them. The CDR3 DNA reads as TGTGCCAGCAGTTTCGGTCTGTCCTACGAGCAGTACTTC. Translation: CASSFGLSYEQYF.

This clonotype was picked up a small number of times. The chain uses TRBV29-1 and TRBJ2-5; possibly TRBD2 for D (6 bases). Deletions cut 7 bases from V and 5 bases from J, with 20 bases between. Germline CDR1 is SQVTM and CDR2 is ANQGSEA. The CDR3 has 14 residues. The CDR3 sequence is CSASCGGNGETQYF. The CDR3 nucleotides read TGCAGCGCCTCATGCGGAGGGAACGGGGAGACCCAGTACTTC.

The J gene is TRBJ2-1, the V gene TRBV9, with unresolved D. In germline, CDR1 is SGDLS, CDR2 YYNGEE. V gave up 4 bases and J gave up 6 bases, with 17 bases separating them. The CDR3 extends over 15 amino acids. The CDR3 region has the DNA TGTGCCAGCAGCCCCAGTTCGTACGAAATCAATGAGCAGTTCTTC. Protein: CASSPSSYEINEQFF.

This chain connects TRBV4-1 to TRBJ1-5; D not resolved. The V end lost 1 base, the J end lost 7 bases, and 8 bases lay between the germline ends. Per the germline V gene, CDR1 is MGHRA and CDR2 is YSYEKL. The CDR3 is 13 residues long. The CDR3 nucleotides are TGCGCCAGCAGCCAAGTACCACTCCAGCCCCAGCATTTT. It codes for CASSQVPLQPQHF.

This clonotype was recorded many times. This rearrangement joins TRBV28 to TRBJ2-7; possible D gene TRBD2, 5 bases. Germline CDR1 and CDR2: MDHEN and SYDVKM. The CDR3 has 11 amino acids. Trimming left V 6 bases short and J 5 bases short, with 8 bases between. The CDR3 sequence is CASSAGDEQYF. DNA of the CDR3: TGTGCCAGCAGCGCCGGGGACGAGCAGTACTTC.

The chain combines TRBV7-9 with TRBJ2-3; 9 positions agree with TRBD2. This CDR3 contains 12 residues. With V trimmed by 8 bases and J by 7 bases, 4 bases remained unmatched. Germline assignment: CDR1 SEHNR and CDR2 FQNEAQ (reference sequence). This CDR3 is CASRSGGHTQYF. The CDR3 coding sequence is TGTGCCAGCCGTAGCGGGGGACATACGCAGTATTTT.

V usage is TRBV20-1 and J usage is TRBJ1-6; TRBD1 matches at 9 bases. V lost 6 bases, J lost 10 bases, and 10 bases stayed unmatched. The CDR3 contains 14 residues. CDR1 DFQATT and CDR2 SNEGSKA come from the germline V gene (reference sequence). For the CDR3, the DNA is TGCAGTGCCGCAGTGGGACAGGGATCCTCACCCCTCCACTTT. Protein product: CSAAVGQGSSPLHF.

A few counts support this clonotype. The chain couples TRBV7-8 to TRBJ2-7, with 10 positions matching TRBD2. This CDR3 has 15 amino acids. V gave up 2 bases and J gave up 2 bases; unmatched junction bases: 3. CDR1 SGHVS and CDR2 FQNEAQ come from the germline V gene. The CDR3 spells CASSLSGGVAYEQYF. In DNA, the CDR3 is TGTGCCAGCAGCTTAAGCGGGGGGGTAGCCTACGAGCAGTACTTC.